The 17 T cell receptor beta chains presented below share a single source sample, sequenced in a study of cytomegalovirus exposure and HLA in healthy donors. The PCR employed 60 Vbeta primers together with 13 Jbeta primers. The method was immunoSEQ multiplex PCR; TCRdb's version includes in-frame clones alone and lacks a portion of them. Among approximately 110,000 clones, more than 65% were seen once, and the ten largest hold 0.87%. Sequenced input: PBMCs. These receptors all stem from a woman aged 30 to 39 in good health and CMV-seronegative.

The chain is built from TRBV11-2 and TRBJ2-1; the match to TRBD2 covers 8 bases. Trimming cost V 5 bases and J 2 bases; bases outside gene matches: 8. Germline V CDR1 and CDR2: SGHAT, FQNNGV. The CDR3 is 16 amino acids. The DNA for the CDR3 is TGTGCCAGCAGCCCGGGGGCGACTAGCGCCTACAATGAGCAGTTCTTC. Amino acids: CASSPGATSAYNEQFF.

The rearrangement links TRBV9 to TRBJ1-5; no clear D gene. V lost 1 base and J lost 3, with 5 bases in between. This CDR3 is 13 amino acids long. Germline CDR1 reads SGDLS; CDR2 reads YYNGEE. CDR3 DNA sequence: TGTGCCAGCAGCGTACAGGACAATCAGCCCCAGCATTTT. It codes for CASSVQDNQPQHF.

The V call is TRBV4-2, the J call TRBJ1-3; possible D gene TRBD1, 6 bases. This CDR3 is built from 16 residues. Germline CDR1 is LGHNA and CDR2 is YNFKEQ. V was trimmed by 0 bases and J by 3 bases, leaving 12 bases between them. CDR3 amino acids: CASSQEVRGSGNTIYF. The CDR3 coding sequence is TGTGCCAGCAGCCAAGAGGTGAGGGGGAGTGGAAACACCATATATTTT.

The sample holds a few counts of this clone. The J gene is TRBJ2-5, the V gene TRBV6-5, with D possibly TRBD1 on 6 matching bases. The CDR3 consists of 14 residues. Germline V gene lookup returns CDR1 MNHEY and CDR2 SVGAGI. V gave up 5 bases and J gave up 3 bases, with 13 bases separating them. CDR3 sequence (DNA): TGTGCCAGCAGTCGCCGGGACACCAAAGAGACCCAGTACTTC. It is translated as CASSRRDTKETQYF.

The CDR3 region has the DNA TGTGCCATCAGTGAGTCGACAGGGGGCCTCTACGAGCAGTACTTC. Residues: CAISESTGGLYEQYF. V gene TRBV10-3 combines with J gene TRBJ2-7, with 10 bases that match TRBD1. Looked up from germline, CDR1 is ENHRY and CDR2 is SYGVKD. This CDR3 region has 15 residues. Unmatched junction bases numbered 2, after V lost 0 bases and J lost 3 bases.

This sequence joins TRBV30 and TRBJ2-1, with D possibly matching TRBD1 (6 bases). The CDR3 is 12 amino acids. Trimming took 2 bases from V and 8 from J, leaving 10 bases between them. Looked up from germline, CDR1 is GTSNPN and CDR2 is SVGIG (reference sequence). CDR3 residues: CAWSPGVDEQFF. CDR3 in DNA: TGTGCCTGGAGTCCAGGGGTTGATGAGCAGTTCTTC.

The chain employs TRBV10-3 and TRBJ1-2; TRBD1 agrees at 7 bases. Germline V lookup: CDR1 ENHRY, CDR2 SYGVKD. The CDR3 extends over 16 amino acids. V gave up 0 bases and J gave up 2 bases; unmatched junction bases: 6. CDR3 loop: CAISESTGRKNYGYTF. The CDR3 DNA reads TGTGCCATCAGTGAGTCGACAGGGCGAAAAAACTATGGCTACACCTTC.

The chain is built from TRBV6-1 and TRBJ2-1; TRBD2 matches 7 bases. Per the germline V gene, CDR1 is MNHNS and CDR2 is SASEGT. J lost 5 bases, V lost 3 bases, and 7 bases had no gene match. The CDR3 has 15 amino acids. The CDR3: CASSDSGLTNNEQFF. The DNA of the CDR3 is TGTGCCAGCAGTGATAGCGGGCTGACAAACAATGAGCAGTTCTTC.

The rearrangement joins TRBV7-2 to TRBJ1-2; 7 bases are a match to TRBD1. There are 16 residues in the CDR3. Germline loops: CDR1 SGHTA, CDR2 FQGNSA. V gave up 3 bases and J gave up 4 bases; unmatched junction bases: 11. The CDR3 is CASSFNAPGQSYGYTF. CDR3 DNA: TGTGCCAGCAGCTTCAACGCCCCGGGACAGAGCTATGGCTACACCTTC.

The V and J genes are TRBV7-9 and TRBJ1-1; 10 bases fit TRBD1. Per the germline V gene, CDR1 is SEHNR and CDR2 is FQNEAQ (reference sequence). Trimming at V came to 3 bases and at J to 4 bases, leaving 2 bases not matched to a gene. The CDR3 length is 14 residues. In nucleotides, the CDR3 is TGTGCCAGCAGCTTCGACAGGGGGCCCACTGAAGCTTTCTTT. Encoded protein: CASSFDRGPTEAFF.

This chain uses TRBV5-1 with TRBJ1-5, with 7 nucleotides matching TRBD1. The CDR3 consists of 13 residues. CDR1 is SGHRS and CDR2 is YFSETQ in the germline V gene. V was pared by 5 bases and J by 5 bases, with 4 bases of the junction left unmatched. The CDR3 loop is CASRWDRDQPQHF. In nucleotides, the CDR3 is TGCGCCAGCAGGTGGGACAGAGATCAGCCCCAGCATTTT.

The rearrangement joins TRBV7-2 to TRBJ2-3, with 11 bases identical to TRBD2. CDR1 and CDR2 (germline): SGHTA, FQGNSA. This CDR3 region has 16 residues. Trimming at V came to 1 base and at J to 0 bases, leaving 0 bases not matched to a gene. CDR3 region: CASSLGLAGSTDTQYF. The CDR3 DNA sequence: TGTGCCAGCAGCTTAGGACTAGCGGGGAGCACAGATACGCAGTATTTT.

This clone was observed a few times. J is TRBJ1-2 and V is TRBV25-1; TRBD1 aligns across 9 bases. CDR1 is MGHDK, CDR2 SYGVNS, per germline. CDR3 size: 13 residues. The junction had 1 base not matched to a gene; V was cut back by 6 bases and J by 2 bases. For the CDR3, the DNA is TGTGCCAGCAGGGGGACAGGGAACTATGGCTACACCTTC. The encoded protein is CASRGTGNYGYTF.

The chain combines TRBV6-5 with TRBJ1-6; TRBD1 matches 9 bases. The junction had 6 bases not matched to a gene; V was cut back by 11 bases and J by 7 bases. Germline values: CDR1 MNHEY, CDR2 SVGAGI. This CDR3 is 13 amino acids long. CDR3 loop: CAGGTGKNSPLHF. The CDR3 bases are TGTGCCGGCGGGACAGGGAAGAATTCACCCCTCCACTTT.

The table lists this clone with a few counts. The chain has TRBV7-9 and TRBJ2-1, with 8 bases identical to TRBD1. The germline CDR1 and CDR2 sequences are SEHNR and FQNEAQ (reference sequence). Trimming removed 4 bases from V and 3 bases from J; junction bases left unmatched: 5. This CDR3 has 15 amino acids. The CDR3 sequence is CASSSRTGYYNEQFF. CDR3 nucleotides: TGTGCCAGCAGCTCTCGGACAGGGTACTACAATGAGCAGTTCTTC.

This rearrangement joins TRBV29-1 to TRBJ1-2, with 9 bases fitting TRBD1. CDR1 SQVTM and CDR2 ANQGSEA come from the germline V gene. The CDR3 runs to 14 residues. Trimming cost V 6 bases and J 4 bases; bases outside gene matches: 9. This CDR3 reads CSVALGTGLYGYTF. As DNA, the CDR3 is TGCAGCGTGGCCTTGGGGACAGGGCTCTATGGCTACACCTTC.

This clone was recorded a few times. The gene calls are TRBV5-1 and TRBJ2-3, with 10 bases fitting TRBD2. The V segment lost 4 bases and the J segment 4 bases; nucleotides outside the gene matches: 9. The length of the CDR3 is 16 residues. The germline V gene has CDR1 SGHRS and CDR2 YFSETQ. For the CDR3, the DNA is TGCGCCAGCAGCCCCATCCCTAGCGGGAGCCCAGATACGCAGTATTTT. Encoded protein: CASSPIPSGSPDTQYF.